This T cell receptor beta chain comes out of a study of blood T cell repertoires in COVID-19. The CDR3 runs 13 residues. V shed 4 bases and J shed 5 bases, with 11 bases lying between them. Germline V gene data show CDR1 as SNHLY and CDR2 as FYNNEI. In the study's own analysis: Amplifying reference gene primers gave estimates of nucleated cell counts. Assay used: immunoSEQ multiplex PCR; TCRdb lists only in-frame clones, some missing. V, J and clone size derive from that table, while D and trimming were established from the DNA sequence. The table shows 140,000 to 150,000 clones, with 88% occurring only once.

This sequence joins TRBV2 and TRBJ1-1; D not certain. Material for sequencing was peripheral blood. The TCR was taken from a man in his 70s with acute or convalescent COVID-19. The CDR3 loop reads CASSATPGTEAFF. For the CDR3, the DNA is TGTGCCAGCAGTGCCACACCCGGGACTGAAGCTTTCTTT.